The text below deals with one T cell receptor beta chain. Its antigen is unknown. This CDR3 has 16 residues. Germline V lookup: CDR1 SGDLS, CDR2 YYNGEE. V shed 0 bases and J 6 bases; nucleotides not matched to a gene: 7. The sample belongs to a study of OX40 agonist ivuxolimab in advanced cancers. Study context: It was permissible to have had prior anti-PD-1, anti-PD-L1 or anti-CTLA-4 therapy, and about 40% had some. The study's findings and limits: Dose levels from 0.1 to 3.0 mg/kg saw CD4+ and CD8+ blood T cells expand clonally by week 6. Expanded clones were, on average, more numerous in CD8+ T cells than in CD4+.

Generated by immunoSEQ multiplex PCR, the TCRdb table keeps only in-frame clones and is missing some. The sample includes under 50,000 clones, roughly 90% seen only once; the top ten take around a third. This clonotype originated in an adult with an advanced solid tumor such as melanoma, head and neck, liver or kidney cancer. The specimen was CD4+ or CD8+ T cells sorted from blood, collected in a trial of the OX40 agonist ivuxolimab. The rearrangement uses TRBV9 and TRBJ2-1; TRBD1 aligns across 9 bases. CDR3 DNA: TGTGCCAGCAGCGTAGCCGGGACAGGGATTTCCAATGAGCAGTTCTTC. It codes for CASSVAGTGISNEQFF. The complete variable domain, with remaining parts taken from reference TRBV9 and TRBJ2-1, reads DSGVTQTPKHLITATGQRVTLRCSPRSGDLSVYWYQQSLDQGLQFLIQYYNGEERAKGNILERFSAQQFPDLHSELNLSSLELGDSALYFCASSVAGTGISNEQFFGPGTRLTVL.